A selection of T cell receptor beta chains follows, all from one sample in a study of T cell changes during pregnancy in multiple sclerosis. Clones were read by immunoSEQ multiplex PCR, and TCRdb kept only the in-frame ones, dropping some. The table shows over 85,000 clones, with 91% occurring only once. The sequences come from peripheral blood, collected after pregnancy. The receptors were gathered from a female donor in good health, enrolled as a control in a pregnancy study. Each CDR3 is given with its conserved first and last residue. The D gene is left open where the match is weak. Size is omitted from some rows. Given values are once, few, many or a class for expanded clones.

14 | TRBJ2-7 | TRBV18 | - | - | CASSPPTGTYEQYF | TGTGCCAGCTCACCGCCCACAGGTACCTACGAGCAGTACTTC
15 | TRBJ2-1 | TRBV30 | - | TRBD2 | CAWSYYSGGYNEQFF | TGTGCCTGGAGTTACTATAGCGGGGGCTACAATGAGCAGTTCTTC
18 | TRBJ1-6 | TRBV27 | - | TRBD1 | CASSKQGMRSNYNSPLHF | TGTGCCAGCAGTAAACAGGGGATGCGGTCTAACTATAATTCACCCCTCCACTTT
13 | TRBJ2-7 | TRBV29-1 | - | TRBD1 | CSAMDRVEDEQYF | TGCAGCGCCATGGACAGGGTGGAAGACGAGCAGTACTTC
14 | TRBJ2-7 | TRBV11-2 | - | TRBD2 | CASRGTSGVFKQYF | TGTGCCAGCCGTGGGACTAGCGGGGTTTTCAAGCAGTACTTC
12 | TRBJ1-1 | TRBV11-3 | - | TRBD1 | CASSATGEEAFF | TGTGCCAGCAGCGCCACAGGGGAGGAAGCTTTCTTT
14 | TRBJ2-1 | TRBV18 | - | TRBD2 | CASSPPNGGSEQFF | TGTGCCAGCTCACCACCCAACGGCGGGAGTGAGCAGTTCTTC
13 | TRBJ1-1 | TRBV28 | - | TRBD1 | CASLTGGLTEAFF | TGTGCCAGCTTGACAGGGGGTTTAACTGAAGCTTTCTTT
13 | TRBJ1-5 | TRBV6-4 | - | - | CAPLAEGNQPQHF | TGTGCCCCCCTGGCGGAGGGCAATCAGCCCCAGCATTTT
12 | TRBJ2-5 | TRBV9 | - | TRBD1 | CASSRQGETQYF | TGTGCCAGCAGTCGACAGGGGGAGACCCAGTACTTC
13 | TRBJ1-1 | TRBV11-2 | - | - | CASSFKTRAEAFF | TGTGCCAGCAGCTTCAAAACCAGGGCGGAAGCTTTCTTT
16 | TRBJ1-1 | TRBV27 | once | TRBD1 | CASSSLLTGVNTEAFF | TGTGCCAGCAGTTCCCTCCTTACAGGGGTGAACACTGAAGCTTTCTTT
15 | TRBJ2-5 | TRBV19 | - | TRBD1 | CASSMRDREGETQYF | TGTGCCAGTAGTATGAGGGACAGAGAGGGGGAGACCCAGTACTTC
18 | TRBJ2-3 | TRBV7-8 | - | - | CASSPRSPGGGRTDTQYF | TGTGCCAGCAGCCCCCGTTCACCGGGGGGCGGTAGGACAGATACGCAGTATTTT
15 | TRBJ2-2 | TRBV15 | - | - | CATSRSLQNLGELFF | TGTGCCACCAGCAGGTCTTTACAGAATCTGGGGGAGCTGTTTTTT
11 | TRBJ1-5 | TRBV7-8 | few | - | CASSLAGPQHF | TGTGCCAGCAGCTTAGCCGGTCCCCAGCATTTT
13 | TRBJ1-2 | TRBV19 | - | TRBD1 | CASIRTGEYGYTF | TGTGCCAGTATAAGGACAGGGGAGTATGGCTACACCTTC